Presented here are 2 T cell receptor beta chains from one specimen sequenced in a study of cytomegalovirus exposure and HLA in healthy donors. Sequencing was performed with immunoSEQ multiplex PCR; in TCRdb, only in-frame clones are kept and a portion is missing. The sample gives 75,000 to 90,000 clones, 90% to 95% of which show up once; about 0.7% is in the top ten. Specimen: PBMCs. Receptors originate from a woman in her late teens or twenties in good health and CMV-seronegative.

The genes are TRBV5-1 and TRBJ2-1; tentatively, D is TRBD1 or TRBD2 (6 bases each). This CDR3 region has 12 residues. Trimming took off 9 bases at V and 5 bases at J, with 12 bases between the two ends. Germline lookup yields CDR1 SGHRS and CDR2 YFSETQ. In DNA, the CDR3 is TGCGCCACCAGGGGACTTCACAATGAGCAGTTCTTC. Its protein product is CATRGLHNEQFF.

CDR3 sequence reads: CASSLDLGTGSYEQYF. CDR3 in DNA: TGTGCCAGCAGCTTAGATCTGGGGACAGGTTCCTACGAGCAGTACTTC. V and J are TRBV11-2 and TRBJ2-7, with 8 bases fitting TRBD1. The J segment lost 1 base and the V segment lost 0 bases, leaving 5 bases of the junction unmatched. Germline V lookup: CDR1 SGHAT, CDR2 FQNNGV. The CDR3 runs to 16 residues.